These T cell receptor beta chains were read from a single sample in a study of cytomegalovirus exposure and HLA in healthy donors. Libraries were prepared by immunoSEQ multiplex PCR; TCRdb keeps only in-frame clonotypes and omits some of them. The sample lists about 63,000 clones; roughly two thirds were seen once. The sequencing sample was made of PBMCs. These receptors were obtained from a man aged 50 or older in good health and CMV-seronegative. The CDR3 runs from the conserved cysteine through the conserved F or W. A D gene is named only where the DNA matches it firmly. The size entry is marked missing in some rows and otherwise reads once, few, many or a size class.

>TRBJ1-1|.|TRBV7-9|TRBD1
TGTGCCAGCAGCCGGACAGGGGGCACTGAAGCTTTCTTT
CASSRTGGTEAFF
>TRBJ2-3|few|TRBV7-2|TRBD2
TGTGCCAGCAGCTTAGTGAGCGGGGGAAGCCCGGAGGATACGCAGTATTTT
CASSLVSGGSPEDTQYF
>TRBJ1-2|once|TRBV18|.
TGTGCCAGCTCATTAGGGGTCTATGGCTACACCTTC
CASSLGVYGYTF
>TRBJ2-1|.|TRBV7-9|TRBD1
TGTTCCAGCAGCAAATTCCGGGACAGGGTTGGACCCGAGCAGTTCTTC
CSSSKFRDRVGPEQFF
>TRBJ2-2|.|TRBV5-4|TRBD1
TGTGCCAGCAGCCTCCGACAGGGGGCTTCGGGGGAGCTGTTTTTT
CASSLRQGASGELFF
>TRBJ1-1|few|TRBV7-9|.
TGTGCCAGCAGCTTAGTGAGGGGACACCTGAACACTGAAGCTTTCTTT
CASSLVRGHLNTEAFF
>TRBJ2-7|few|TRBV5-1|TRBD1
TGCGCCAGCAGCCCCGGGATACAGGGGCACGAGCAGTACTTC
CASSPGIQGHEQYF
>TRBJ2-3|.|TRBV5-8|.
TGTGCCAGCAGCTTGGGGCAGTCTTTCACAGATACGCAGTATTTT
CASSLGQSFTDTQYF
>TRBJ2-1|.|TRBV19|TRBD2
TGTGCCAGTAGTATCCCCCCCCAGCGGGGGGGCAATGAGCAGTTCTTC
CASSIPPQRGGNEQFF
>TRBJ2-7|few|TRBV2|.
TGTGCCAGCAGTGGGATTGTGGGGCGCTACTCCTCCTACGAGCAGTACTTC
CASSGIVGRYSSYEQYF
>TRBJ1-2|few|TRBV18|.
TGTGCCAGCTCACCTTGGGGGGACGGACCTAGTGGCTACACCTTC
CASSPWGDGPSGYTF
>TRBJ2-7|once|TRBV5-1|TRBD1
TGCGCCAGCAGCTTGGACGGGACAGGACAACAAATCTACGAGCAGTACTTC
CASSLDGTGQQIYEQYF
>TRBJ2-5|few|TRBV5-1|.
TGCGCCAGCAGCTTGGGAGGGAAATGGGTAGAGACCCAGTACTTC
CASSLGGKWVETQYF
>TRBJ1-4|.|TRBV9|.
TGTGCCAGCAGCGTAGGAAACGCGGAAAAACTGTTTTTT
CASSVGNAEKLFF
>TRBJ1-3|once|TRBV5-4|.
TGTGCCAGCAGCCTGACCGGGGGCACCATATATTTT
CASSLTGGTIYF
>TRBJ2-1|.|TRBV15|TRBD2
TGTGCCACCAGGAGGAGGCGGGGGGTGTACAATGAGCAGTTCTTC
CATRRRRGVYNEQFF
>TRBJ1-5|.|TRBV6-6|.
TGTGCCAGTAGTACAGGGACCAGCCAGCCCCAGCATTTT
CASSTGTSQPQHF
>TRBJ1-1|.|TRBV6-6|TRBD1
TGTGCCAGCAGTGACAGGGGGAGCACTGAAGCTTTCTTT
CASSDRGSTEAFF
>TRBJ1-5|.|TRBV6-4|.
TGTGCCAGCAGTGCAGATAGCAATCAGCCCCAGCATTTT
CASSADSNQPQHF
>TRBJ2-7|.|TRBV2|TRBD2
TGTGCCAGCAGACCCCGGACTAGCGGGGCCTCCTACGAGCAGTACTTC
CASRPRTSGASYEQYF
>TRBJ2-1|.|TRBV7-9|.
TGTGCCAGCAGCTTGACAGTTAATGAGCAGTTCTTC
CASSLTVNEQFF
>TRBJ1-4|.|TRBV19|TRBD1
TGTGCCAGTAGTATTCCCTGGACAGGGGCGGCTGAAAAACTGTTTTTT
CASSIPWTGAAEKLFF
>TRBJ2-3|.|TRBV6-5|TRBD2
TGTGCCAGCAGTGGCCTCGGGGGGGACACAGATACGCAGTATTTT
CASSGLGGDTDTQYF
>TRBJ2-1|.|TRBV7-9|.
TGTGCCAGCAGCTTGGAAACTAGGGCATATGAGCAGTTCTTC
CASSLETRAYEQFF
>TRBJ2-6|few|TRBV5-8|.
TGTGCCAGCAGCTTGGGTCAGCGTTCTGGGGCCAACGTCCTGACTTTC
CASSLGQRSGANVLTF
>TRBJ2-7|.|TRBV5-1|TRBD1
TGCGCCAGCAACCACAGGGGTCTCGGAGAGCAGTACTTC
CASNHRGLGEQYF
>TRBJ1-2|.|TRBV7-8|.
TGTGCCAGCAGCTTAGAAAAGGGGAACTATGGCTACACCTTC
CASSLEKGNYGYTF
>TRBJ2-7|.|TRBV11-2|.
TGTGCCAGCAGCTTAGGTGGGGGCCCGAGGGGGCAGTACTTC
CASSLGGGPRGQYF
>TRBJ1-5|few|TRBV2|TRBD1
TGTGCCAGCAGTCTAGGACAGGGTGCCAATCAGCCCCAGCATTTT
CASSLGQGANQPQHF
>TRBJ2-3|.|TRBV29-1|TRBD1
TGCAGCGTTGAATTAGGACAGGGGGCCCGGGATACGCAGTATTTT
CSVELGQGARDTQYF
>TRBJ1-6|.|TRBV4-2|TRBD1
TGTGCCAGCAGCCCTGGACAGGGGAATTCACCCCTCCACTTT
CASSPGQGNSPLHF
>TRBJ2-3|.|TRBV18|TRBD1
TGTGCCAGCTCAGATTTACCACCCTTCGGGCAGGGGGCAGATACGCAGTATTTT
CASSDLPPFGQGADTQYF
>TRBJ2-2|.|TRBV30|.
TGTGCCTGGACAGGGAACACCGGGGAGCTGTTTTTT
CAWTGNTGELFF
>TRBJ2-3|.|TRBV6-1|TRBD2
TGTGCCAGCAGTGATACCCCGGGGAGCGGGGGGGCCACAGATACGCAGTATTTT
CASSDTPGSGGATDTQYF
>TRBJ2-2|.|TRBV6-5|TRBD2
TGTGCCAGCAGCCTTTCGGGGGGGGCGGCCGGGGAGCTGTTTTTT
CASSLSGGAAGELFF
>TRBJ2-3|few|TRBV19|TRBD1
TGTGCCAGCCGGGACAGGGGGCTTGGAGATACGCAGTATTTT
CASRDRGLGDTQYF
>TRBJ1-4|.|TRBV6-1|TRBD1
TGTGCCAGCAGTGTGGACTGGACAGGGGAAAAACTGTTTTTT
CASSVDWTGEKLFF
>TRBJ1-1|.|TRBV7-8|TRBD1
TGTGCCAGCAGCTTACAACAGGGGGTGACTGAAGCTTTCTTT
CASSLQQGVTEAFF
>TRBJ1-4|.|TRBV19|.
TGTGCCAGTACCTTCCCGGGGGATCGGGAAAAACTGTTTTTT
CASTFPGDREKLFF
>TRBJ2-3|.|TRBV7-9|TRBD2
TGTTCCAGCAGCTTGATTAGCGGGGGGGTCACAGATACGCAGTATTTT
CSSSLISGGVTDTQYF
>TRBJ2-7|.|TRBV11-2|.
TGTGCCAGCAGCTTAGAGGGGAACAGGTGGTACGAGCAGTACTTC
CASSLEGNRWYEQYF
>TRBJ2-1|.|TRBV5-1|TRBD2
TGCGCCAGCAGCTCTCACGGGGGAGGGGAAAATGAGCAGTTCTTC
CASSSHGGGENEQFF